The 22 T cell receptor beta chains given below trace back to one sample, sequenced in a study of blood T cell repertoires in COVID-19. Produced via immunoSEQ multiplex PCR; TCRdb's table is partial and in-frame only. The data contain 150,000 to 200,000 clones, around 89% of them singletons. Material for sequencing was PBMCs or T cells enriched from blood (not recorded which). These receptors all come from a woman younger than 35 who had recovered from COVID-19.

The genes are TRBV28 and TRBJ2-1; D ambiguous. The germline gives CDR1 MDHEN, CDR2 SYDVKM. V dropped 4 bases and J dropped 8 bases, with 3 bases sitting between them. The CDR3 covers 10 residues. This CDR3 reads CASSSDEQFF. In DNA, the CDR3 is TGTGCCAGCAGTTCGGATGAGCAGTTCTTC.

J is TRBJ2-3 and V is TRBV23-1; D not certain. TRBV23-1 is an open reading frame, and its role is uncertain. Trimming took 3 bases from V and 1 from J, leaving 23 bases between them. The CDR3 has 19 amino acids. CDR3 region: CASSHHLLEQTRGTDTQYF. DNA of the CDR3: TGCGCCAGCAGTCACCATCTCCTCGAACAAACCCGGGGCACAGATACGCAGTATTTT.

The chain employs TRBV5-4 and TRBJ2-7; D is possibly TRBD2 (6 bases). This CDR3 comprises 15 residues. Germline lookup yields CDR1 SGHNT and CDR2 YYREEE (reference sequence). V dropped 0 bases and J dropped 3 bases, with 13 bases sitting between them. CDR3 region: CASSLVRGSGYEQYF. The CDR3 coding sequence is TGTGCCAGCAGCTTGGTACGGGGTAGCGGCTACGAGCAGTACTTC.

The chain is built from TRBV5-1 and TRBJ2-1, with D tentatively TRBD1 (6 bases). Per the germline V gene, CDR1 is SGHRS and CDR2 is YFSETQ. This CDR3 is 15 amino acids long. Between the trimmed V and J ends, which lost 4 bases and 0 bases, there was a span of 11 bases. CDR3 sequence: CASSPQGGSYNEQFF. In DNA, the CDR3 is TGCGCCAGCAGCCCTCAAGGGGGCTCCTACAATGAGCAGTTCTTC.

The CDR3 coding sequence is TGTGCCAGCAGCTATAGCCTGGCTAGCGGCTACGAGCAGTACTTC. Encoded protein: CASSYSLASGYEQYF. The V gene is TRBV7-9, the J gene TRBJ2-7; 7 bases are a match to TRBD2. Per the germline V gene, CDR1 is SEHNR and CDR2 is FQNEAQ (reference sequence). The CDR3 runs to 15 residues. Losses at the gene ends were 4 bases for V and 3 bases for J; bases not matched to a gene: 9.

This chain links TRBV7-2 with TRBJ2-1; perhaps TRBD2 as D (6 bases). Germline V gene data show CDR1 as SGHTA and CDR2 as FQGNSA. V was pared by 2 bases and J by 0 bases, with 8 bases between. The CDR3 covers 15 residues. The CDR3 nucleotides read TGTGCCAGCAGCTTACTAGCGAACTCCTACAATGAGCAGTTCTTC. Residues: CASSLLANSYNEQFF.

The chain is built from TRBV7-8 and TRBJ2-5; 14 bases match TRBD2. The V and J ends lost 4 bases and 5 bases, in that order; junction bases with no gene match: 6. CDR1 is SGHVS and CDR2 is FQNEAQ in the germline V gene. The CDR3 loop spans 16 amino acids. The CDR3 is CASSSGTSGSWETQYF. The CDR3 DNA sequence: TGTGCCAGCAGCTCAGGGACTAGCGGGAGTTGGGAGACCCAGTACTTC.

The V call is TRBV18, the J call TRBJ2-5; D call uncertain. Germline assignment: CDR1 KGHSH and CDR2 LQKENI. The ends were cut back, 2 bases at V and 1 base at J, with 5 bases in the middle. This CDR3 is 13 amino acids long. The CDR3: CASSPNTQETQYF. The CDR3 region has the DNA TGTGCCAGCTCACCAAACACCCAAGAGACCCAGTACTTC.

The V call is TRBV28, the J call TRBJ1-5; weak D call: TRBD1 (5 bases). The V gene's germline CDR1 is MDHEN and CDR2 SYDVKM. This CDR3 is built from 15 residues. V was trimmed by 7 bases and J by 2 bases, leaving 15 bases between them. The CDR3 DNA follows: TGTGCCAGCATCTTCAGCGGGGCAGGCAATCAGCCCCAGCATTTT. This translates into CASIFSGAGNQPQHF.

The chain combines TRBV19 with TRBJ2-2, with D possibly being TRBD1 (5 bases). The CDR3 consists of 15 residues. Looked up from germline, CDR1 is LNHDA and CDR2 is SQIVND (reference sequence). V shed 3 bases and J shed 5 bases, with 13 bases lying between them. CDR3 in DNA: TGTGCCAGTAGTATGAGGTCAGGGCGAACCGGGGAGCTGTTTTTT. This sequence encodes CASSMRSGRTGELFF. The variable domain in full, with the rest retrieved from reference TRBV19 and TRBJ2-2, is DGGITQSPKYLFRKEGQNVTLSCEQNLNHDAMYWYRQDPGQGLRLIYYSQIVNDFQKGDIAEGYSVSREKKESFPLTVTSAQKNPTAFYLCASSMRSGRTGELFFGEGSRLTVL.

The CDR3: CASSPLTGGLAGKETQYF. The CDR3 DNA reads TGTGCCAGCAGTCCACTTACGGGGGGACTAGCGGGAAAAGAGACCCAGTACTTC. V and J are TRBV27 and TRBJ2-5; 13 positions match TRBD2. With 5 bases clipped from V and 3 bases from J, the junction kept 12 bases outside the gene matches. Per germline, CDR1 MNHEY and CDR2 SMNVEV (reference sequence). This CDR3 spans 18 amino acids.

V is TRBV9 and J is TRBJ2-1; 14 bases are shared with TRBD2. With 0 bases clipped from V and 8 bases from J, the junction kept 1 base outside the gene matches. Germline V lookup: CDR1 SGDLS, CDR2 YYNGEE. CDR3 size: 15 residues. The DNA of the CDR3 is TGTGCCAGCAGCGTAGAGGGACTAGCGGGGGATGAGCAGTTCTTC. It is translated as CASSVEGLAGDEQFF.

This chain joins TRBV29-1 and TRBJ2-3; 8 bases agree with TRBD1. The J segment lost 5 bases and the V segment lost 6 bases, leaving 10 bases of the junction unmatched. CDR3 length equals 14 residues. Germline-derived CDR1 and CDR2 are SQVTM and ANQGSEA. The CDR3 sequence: CSVPTRGRGDTQYF. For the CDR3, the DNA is TGCAGCGTCCCCACCAGGGGGCGAGGAGATACGCAGTATTTT.

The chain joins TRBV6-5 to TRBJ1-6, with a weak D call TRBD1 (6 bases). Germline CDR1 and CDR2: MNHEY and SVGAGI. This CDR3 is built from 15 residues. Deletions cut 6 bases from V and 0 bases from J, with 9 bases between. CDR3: CASSQGSSYNSPLHF. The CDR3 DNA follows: TGTGCCAGCAGCCAGGGGAGCTCCTATAATTCACCCCTCCACTTT.

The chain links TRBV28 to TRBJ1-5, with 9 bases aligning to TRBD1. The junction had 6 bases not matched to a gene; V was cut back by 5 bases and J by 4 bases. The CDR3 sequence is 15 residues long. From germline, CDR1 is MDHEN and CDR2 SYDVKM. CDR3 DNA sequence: TGTGCCAGCAGTCCGGGTGGGACAGGGAATCAGCCCCAGCATTTT. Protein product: CASSPGGTGNQPQHF.

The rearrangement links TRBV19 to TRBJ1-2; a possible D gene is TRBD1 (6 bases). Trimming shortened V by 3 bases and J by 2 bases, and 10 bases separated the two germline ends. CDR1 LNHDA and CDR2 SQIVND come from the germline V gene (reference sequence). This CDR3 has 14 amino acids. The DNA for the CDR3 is TGTGCCAGTAGTATTCGGGGGGGCAACTATGGCTACACCTTC. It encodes CASSIRGGNYGYTF.

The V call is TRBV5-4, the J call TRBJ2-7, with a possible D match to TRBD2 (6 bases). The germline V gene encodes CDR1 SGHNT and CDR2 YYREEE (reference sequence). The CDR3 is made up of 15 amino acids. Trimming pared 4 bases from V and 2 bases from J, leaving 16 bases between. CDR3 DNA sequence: TGTGCCAGCAGCCCTCCGGGGGTGAGAGCCTACGAGCAGTACTTC. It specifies CASSPPGVRAYEQYF.

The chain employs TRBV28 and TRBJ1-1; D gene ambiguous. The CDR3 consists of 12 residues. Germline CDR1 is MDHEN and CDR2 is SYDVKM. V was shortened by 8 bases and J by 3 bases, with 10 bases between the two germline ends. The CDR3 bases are TGTGCCAGCCACGGGTACCACACTGAAGCTTTCTTT. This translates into CASHGYHTEAFF.

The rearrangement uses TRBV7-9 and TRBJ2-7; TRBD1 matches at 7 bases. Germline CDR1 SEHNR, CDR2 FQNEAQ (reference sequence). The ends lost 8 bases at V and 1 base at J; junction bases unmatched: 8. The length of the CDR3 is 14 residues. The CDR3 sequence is CASGYRDRSYEQYF. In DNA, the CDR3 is TGTGCCAGCGGGTACAGGGACAGATCCTACGAGCAGTACTTC.

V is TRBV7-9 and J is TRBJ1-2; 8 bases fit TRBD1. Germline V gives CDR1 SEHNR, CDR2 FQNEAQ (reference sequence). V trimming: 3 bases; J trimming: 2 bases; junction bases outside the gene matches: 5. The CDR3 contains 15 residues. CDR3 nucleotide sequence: TGTGCCAGCAGCTTCATACAGGGGGAGAACTATGGCTACACCTTC. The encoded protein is CASSFIQGENYGYTF.

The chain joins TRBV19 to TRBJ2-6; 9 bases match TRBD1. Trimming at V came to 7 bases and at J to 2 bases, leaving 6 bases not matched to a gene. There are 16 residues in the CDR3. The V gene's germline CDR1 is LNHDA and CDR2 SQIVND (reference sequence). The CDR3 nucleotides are TGTGCCAGTAATGACAGGGGGGGGACTGGGGCCAACGTCCTGACTTTC. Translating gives CASNDRGGTGANVLTF.

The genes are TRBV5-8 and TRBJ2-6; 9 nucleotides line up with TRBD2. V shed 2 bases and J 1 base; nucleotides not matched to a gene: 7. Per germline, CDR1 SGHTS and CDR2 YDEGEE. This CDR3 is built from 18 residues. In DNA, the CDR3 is TGTGCCAGCAGCTTACTTAGCGGGAGCTTGTCTGGGGCCAACGTCCTGACTTTC. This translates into CASSLLSGSLSGANVLTF.